This T cell receptor beta chain was recorded in a study of glioma-infiltrating T cells after dendritic cell vaccination. Study details: Dendritic cell vaccination trial patients had either newly diagnosed or recurrent glioblastoma. Between about 2002 and 2013, patients got autologous tumor lysate-pulsed dendritic cell vaccines.

As for time point: after dendritic cell vaccination, including at tumor progression/relapse. Only patients with spare fresh-frozen tumor and over two years of follow-up were included. Clones were read by immunoSEQ multiplex PCR, and TCRdb kept only the in-frame ones, dropping some. The repertoire has over 55,000 clones, roughly 80% of them found once; the top ten carry approximately 14%. Findings and limits, study-wide: Higher pretreatment TIL content predicted longer progression-free time and survival.

Details on this clone: Its target is unknown.

V trimming: 8 bases; J trimming: 3 bases; junction bases outside the gene matches: 2. CDR3 length: 11 residues. Looked up from germline, CDR1 is DFQATT and CDR2 is SNEGSKA (reference sequence). V and J are TRBV20-1 and TRBJ2-7; 9 bases agree with TRBD1. The clonotype comes from a human donor with glioblastoma. The material was blood, obtained after dendritic cell vaccination. CDR3 in amino acids: CSSGQGYEQYF. The CDR3, as DNA: TGCAGTTCGGGACAGGGCTACGAGCAGTACTTC.